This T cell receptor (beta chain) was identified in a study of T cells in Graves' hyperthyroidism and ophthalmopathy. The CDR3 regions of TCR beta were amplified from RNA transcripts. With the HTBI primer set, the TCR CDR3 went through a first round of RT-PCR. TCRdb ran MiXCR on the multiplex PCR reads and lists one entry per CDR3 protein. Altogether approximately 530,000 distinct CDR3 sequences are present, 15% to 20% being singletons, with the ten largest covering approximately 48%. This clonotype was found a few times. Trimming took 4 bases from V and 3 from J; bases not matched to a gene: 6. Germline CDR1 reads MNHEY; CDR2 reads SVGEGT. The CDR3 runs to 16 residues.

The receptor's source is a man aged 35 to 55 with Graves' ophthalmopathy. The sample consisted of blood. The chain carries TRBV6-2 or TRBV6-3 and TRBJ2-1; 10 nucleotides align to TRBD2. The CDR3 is CASSSASGSLYNEQFF. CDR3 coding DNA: TGTGCCAGCAGTTCCGCTAGCGGGAGTCTCTACAATGAGCAGTTCTTC.